Below, 2 T cell receptor beta chains from the same sample are listed, as sequenced in a study of radiotherapy plus CTLA-4 blockade in lung cancer. Clones were read by immunoSEQ multiplex PCR, and TCRdb kept only the in-frame ones, dropping some. The table records around 80,000 clones, 78% of them present only once. This specimen consisted of peripheral blood, obtained from a patient treated with radiotherapy plus ipilimumab. The source of these receptors is a human donor with non-small cell lung cancer whose response to radiotherapy plus ipilimumab could not be evaluated. Some clones in this sample may be carry-over from other donors' samples.

The chain combines TRBV4-1 with TRBJ2-3; 11 nucleotides align to TRBD2. V dropped 2 bases and J dropped 6; count of bases not matched to a gene: 7. Per germline, CDR1 MGHRA and CDR2 YSYEKL. There are 16 residues in the CDR3. The CDR3, as DNA: TGCGCCAGCAGCCAACTAGCGGGGGGCCCCCTGGATACGCAGTATTTT. It is translated as CASSQLAGGPLDTQYF.

The genes are TRBV19 and TRBJ1-2; 7 bases are a match to TRBD1. Germline V gives CDR1 LNHDA, CDR2 SQIVND (reference sequence). V lost 7 bases and J lost 1; bases outside the gene matches: 3. CDR3 size: 13 residues. The CDR3 coding sequence is TGTGCCAGTAACCGGGACAGTAACTATGGCTACACCTTC. Amino acids: CASNRDSNYGYTF.